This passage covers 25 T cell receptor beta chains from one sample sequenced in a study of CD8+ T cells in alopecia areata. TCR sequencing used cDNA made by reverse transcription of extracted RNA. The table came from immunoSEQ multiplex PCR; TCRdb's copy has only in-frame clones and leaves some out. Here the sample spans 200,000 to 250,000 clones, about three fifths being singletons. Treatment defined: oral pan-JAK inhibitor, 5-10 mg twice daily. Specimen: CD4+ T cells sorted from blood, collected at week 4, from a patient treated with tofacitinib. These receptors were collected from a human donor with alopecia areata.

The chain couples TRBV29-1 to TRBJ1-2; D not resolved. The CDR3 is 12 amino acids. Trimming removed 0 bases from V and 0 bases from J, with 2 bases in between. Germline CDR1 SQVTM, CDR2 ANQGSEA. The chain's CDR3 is CSVEDPNYGYTF. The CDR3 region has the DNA TGCAGCGTTGAAGACCCTAACTATGGCTACACCTTC.

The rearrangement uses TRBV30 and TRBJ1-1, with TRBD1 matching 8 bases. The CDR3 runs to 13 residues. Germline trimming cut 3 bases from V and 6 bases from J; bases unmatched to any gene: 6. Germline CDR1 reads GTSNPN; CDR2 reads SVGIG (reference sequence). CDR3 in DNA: TGTGCCTGGAGCCTCGGACAGGGCGCTGAAGCTTTCTTT. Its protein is CAWSLGQGAEAFF.

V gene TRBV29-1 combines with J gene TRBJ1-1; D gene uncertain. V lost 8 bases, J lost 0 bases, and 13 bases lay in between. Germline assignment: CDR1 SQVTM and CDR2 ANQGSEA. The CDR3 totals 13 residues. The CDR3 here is CSFSRAVNTEAFF. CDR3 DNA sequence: TGCAGCTTCAGTCGGGCCGTGAACACTGAAGCTTTCTTT. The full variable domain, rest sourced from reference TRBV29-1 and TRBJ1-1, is SAVISQKPSRDICQRGTSLTIQCQVDSQVTMMFWYRQQPGQSLTLIATANQGSEATYESGFVIDKFPISRPNLTFSTLTVSNMSPEDSSIYLCSFSRAVNTEAFFGQGTRLTVV.

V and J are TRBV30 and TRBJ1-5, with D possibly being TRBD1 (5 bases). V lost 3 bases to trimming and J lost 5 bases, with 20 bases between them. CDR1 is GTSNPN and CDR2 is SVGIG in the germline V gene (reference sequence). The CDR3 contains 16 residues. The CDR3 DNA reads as TGTGCCTGGAGAGGCATCGTTGGGGCAGAGGATCAGCCCCAGCATTTT. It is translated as CAWRGIVGAEDQPQHF.

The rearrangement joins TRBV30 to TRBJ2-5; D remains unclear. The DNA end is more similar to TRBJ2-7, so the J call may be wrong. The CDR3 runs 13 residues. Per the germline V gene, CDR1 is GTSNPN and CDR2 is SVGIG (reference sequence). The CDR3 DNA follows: TGTGCCTCCACTGCGAACACGGTTTACGAGCAGTACTTC. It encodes CASTANTVYEQYF.

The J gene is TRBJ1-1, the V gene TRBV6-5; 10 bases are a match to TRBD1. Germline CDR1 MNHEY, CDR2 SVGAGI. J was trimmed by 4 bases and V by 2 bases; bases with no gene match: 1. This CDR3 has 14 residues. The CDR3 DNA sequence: TGTGCCAGCAGTTACCGACAGGGGGCCACTGAAGCTTTCTTT. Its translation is CASSYRQGATEAFF.

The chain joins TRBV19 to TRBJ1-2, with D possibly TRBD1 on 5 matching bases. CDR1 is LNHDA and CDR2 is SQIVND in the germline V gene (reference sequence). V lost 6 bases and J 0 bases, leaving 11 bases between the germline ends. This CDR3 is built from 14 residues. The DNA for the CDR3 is TGTGCCAGTAGCCGGGACGGATCTAACTATGGCTACACCTTC. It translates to CASSRDGSNYGYTF. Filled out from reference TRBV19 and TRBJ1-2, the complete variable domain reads DGGITQSPKYLFRKEGQNVTLSCEQNLNHDAMYWYRQDPGQGLRLIYYSQIVNDFQKGDIAEGYSVSREKKESFPLTVTSAQKNPTAFYLCASSRDGSNYGYTFGSGTRLTVV.

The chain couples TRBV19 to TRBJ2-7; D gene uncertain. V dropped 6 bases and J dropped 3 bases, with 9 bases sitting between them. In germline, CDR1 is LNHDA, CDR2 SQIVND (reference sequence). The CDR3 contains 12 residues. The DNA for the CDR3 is TGTGCCAGTAGGCTCGTCGTCTACGAGCAGTACTTC. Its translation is CASRLVVYEQYF.

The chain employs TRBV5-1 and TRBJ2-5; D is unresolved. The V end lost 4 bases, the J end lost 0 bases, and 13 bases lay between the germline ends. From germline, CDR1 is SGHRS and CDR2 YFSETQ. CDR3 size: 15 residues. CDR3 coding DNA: TGCGCCAGCAGCCAGACGAGAAGGTACCAAGAGACCCAGTACTTC. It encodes CASSQTRRYQETQYF. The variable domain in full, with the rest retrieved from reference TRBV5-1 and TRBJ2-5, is KAGVTQTPRYLIKTRGQQVTLSCSPISGHRSVSWYQQTPGQGLQFLFEYFSETQRNKGNFPGRFSGRQFSNSRSEMNVSTLELGDSALYLCASSQTRRYQETQYFGPGTRLLVL.

This CDR3 is CASSQEAIQGYNEQFF. CDR3 nucleotide sequence: TGCGCCAGCAGCCAGGAGGCGATCCAGGGTTACAATGAGCAGTTCTTC. The rearrangement uses TRBV4-1 and TRBJ2-1, with D perhaps assigned TRBD1 or TRBD2 (5 bases each). The CDR3 spans 16 residues. Germline CDR1 reads MGHRA; CDR2 reads YSYEKL. The V gene lost 3 bases and the J gene lost 4 bases, with 16 bases spanning the gap.

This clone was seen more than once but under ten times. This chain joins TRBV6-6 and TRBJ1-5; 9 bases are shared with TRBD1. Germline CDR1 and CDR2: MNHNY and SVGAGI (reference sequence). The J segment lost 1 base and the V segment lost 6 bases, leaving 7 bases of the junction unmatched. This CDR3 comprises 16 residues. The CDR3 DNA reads TGTGCCAGCAGGTACCGGGACAGGGCGAGCAATCAGCCCCAGCATTTT. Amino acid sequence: CASRYRDRASNQPQHF.

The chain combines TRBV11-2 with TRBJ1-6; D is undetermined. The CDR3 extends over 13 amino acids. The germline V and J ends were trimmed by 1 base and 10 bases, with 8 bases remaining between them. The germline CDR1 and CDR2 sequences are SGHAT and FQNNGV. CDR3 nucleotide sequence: TGTGCCAGCAGCTTAGCTCCAAGATCACCCCTCCACTTT. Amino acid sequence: CASSLAPRSPLHF.

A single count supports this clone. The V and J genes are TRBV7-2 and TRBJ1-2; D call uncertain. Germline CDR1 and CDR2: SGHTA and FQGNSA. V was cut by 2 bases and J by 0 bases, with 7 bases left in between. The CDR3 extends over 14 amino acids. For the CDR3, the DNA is TGTGCCAGCAGCTTATCCGGACCTAACTATGGCTACACCTTC. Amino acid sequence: CASSLSGPNYGYTF.

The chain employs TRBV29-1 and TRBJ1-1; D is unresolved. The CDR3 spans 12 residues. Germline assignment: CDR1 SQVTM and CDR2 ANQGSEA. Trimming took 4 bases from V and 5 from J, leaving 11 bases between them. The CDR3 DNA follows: TGCAGCGTTGGGGCGACGGGTACTGAAGCTTTCTTT. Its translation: CSVGATGTEAFF.

CDR3 coding DNA: TGCGCCAGCAGCTTGGCCCGCTGGGAAGGCAGGGGGCAAGACAATGAGCAGTTCTTC. Residues: CASSLARWEGRGQDNEQFF. The J gene is TRBJ2-1, the V gene TRBV5-1; 8 positions match TRBD1. CDR1 and CDR2 (germline): SGHRS, YFSETQ. The CDR3 consists of 19 residues. The V and J ends lost 0 bases and 5 bases, in that order; junction bases with no gene match: 16.

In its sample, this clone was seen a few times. The CDR3: CASTLSTETYEQYF. DNA of the CDR3: TGTGCCAGCACCCTCTCGACGGAAACCTACGAGCAGTACTTC. The chain uses TRBV7-2 and TRBJ2-7, with no clear D. The length of the CDR3 is 14 residues. Germline loops: CDR1 SGHTA, CDR2 FQGNSA. Trimming stripped 7 bases from V and 2 bases from J, with 15 bases between. Drawing the rest from reference TRBV7-2 and TRBJ2-7, the complete variable domain is GAGVSQSPSNKVTEKGKDVELRCDPISGHTALYWYRQSLGQGLEFLIYFQGNSAPDKSGLPSDRFSAERTGGSVSTLTIQRTQQEDSAVYLCASTLSTETYEQYFGPGTRLTVT.

The DNA for the CDR3 is TGTGCCAGCAGTCACAGTTATAATTCACCCCTCCACTTT. This codes for CASSHSYNSPLHF. The chain combines TRBV6-1 with TRBJ1-6; D is uncertain. V lost 5 bases and J lost 4, with 6 bases in between. Looked up from germline, CDR1 is MNHNS and CDR2 is SASEGT. The CDR3 has 13 amino acids.

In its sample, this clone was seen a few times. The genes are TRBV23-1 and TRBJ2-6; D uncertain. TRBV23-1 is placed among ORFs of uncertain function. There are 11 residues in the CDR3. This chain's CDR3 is CVNGWANVLTF. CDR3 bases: TGCGTAAACGGCTGGGCCAACGTCCTGACTTTC.

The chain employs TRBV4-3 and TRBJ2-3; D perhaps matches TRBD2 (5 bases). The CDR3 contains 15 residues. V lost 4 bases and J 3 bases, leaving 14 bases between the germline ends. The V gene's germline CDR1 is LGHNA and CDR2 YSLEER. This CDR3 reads CASSPRAAGTDTQYF. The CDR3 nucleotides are TGCGCCAGCAGCCCCCGAGCGGCTGGAACAGATACGCAGTATTTT.

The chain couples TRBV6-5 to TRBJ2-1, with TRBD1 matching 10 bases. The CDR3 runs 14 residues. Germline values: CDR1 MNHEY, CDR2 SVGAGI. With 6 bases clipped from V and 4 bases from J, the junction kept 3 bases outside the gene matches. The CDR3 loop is CASRRTGGYNEQFF. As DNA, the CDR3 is TGTGCCAGCAGACGGACAGGGGGGTACAATGAGCAGTTCTTC.

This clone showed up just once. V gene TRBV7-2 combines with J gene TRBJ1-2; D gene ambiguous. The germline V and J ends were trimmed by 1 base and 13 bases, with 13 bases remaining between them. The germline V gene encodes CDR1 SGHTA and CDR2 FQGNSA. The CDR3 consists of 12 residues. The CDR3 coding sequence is TGTGCCAGCAGCTTAGAGGCAGCCTCCTCCACCTTC. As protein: CASSLEAASSTF.

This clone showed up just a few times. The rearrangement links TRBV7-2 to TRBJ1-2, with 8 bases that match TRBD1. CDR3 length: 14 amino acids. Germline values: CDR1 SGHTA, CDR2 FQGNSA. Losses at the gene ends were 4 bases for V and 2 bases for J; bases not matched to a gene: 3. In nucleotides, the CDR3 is TGTGCCAGCAGCTCACAGGGGGGAAACTATGGCTACACCTTC. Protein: CASSSQGGNYGYTF.

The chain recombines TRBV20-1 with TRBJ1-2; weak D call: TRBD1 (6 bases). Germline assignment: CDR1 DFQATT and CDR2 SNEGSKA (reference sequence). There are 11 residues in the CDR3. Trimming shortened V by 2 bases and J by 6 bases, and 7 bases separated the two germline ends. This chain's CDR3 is CSARQGNGYTF. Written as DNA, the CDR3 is TGCAGTGCTAGACAGGGGAATGGCTACACCTTC.

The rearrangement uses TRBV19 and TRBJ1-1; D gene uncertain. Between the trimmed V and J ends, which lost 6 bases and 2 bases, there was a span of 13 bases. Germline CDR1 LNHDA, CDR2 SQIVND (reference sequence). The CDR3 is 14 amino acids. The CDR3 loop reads CASRSWQKNTEAFF. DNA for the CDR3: TGTGCCAGTAGGTCATGGCAAAAAAACACTGAAGCTTTCTTT. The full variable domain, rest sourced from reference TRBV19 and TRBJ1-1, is DGGITQSPKYLFRKEGQNVTLSCEQNLNHDAMYWYRQDPGQGLRLIYYSQIVNDFQKGDIAEGYSVSREKKESFPLTVTSAQKNPTAFYLCASRSWQKNTEAFFGQGTRLTVV.

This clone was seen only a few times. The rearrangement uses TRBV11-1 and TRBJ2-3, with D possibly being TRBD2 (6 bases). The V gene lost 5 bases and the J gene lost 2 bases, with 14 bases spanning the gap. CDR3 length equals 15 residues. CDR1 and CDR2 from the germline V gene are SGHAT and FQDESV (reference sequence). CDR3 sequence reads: CASSPRDGNTDTQYF. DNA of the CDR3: TGTGCCAGCAGCCCGCGGGACGGAAACACAGATACGCAGTATTTT.